A single sample gave rise to the 9 T cell receptor beta chains below, sequenced in a study of T cells in Graves' hyperthyroidism and ophthalmopathy. Using RNA transcripts as the source, TCR beta CDR3 regions were amplified. The HTBI primer set drove a first-round RT-PCR of the TCR CDR3. TCRdb itself ran the multiplex PCR reads through MiXCR, one entry per CDR3 protein. The sample holds hundreds of thousands of distinct CDR3 sequences, 35% seen once. The sample was blood. The receptors derive from a woman aged 40 to 50 with Graves' hyperthyroidism.

This clonotype was recorded at least ten times. The CDR3 DNA follows: TGCGCCAGCAGCCAAGATCGAGTGGGCACCTACGAGCAGTACTTC. Translating gives CASSQDRVGTYEQYF. This sequence joins TRBV4-1 and TRBJ2-7; D unresolved. Looked up from germline, CDR1 is MGHRA and CDR2 is YSYEKL. The CDR3 is 15 residues long. Trimming removed 0 bases at V and 2 bases at J, with 11 bases between.

Many counts were recorded for this clonotype. The chain is built from TRBV2 and TRBJ1-2, with 7 positions matching TRBD1. The V gene end was trimmed by 6 bases and the J gene end by 3 bases; junction bases not matched to a gene: 7. Germline values: CDR1 SNHLY, CDR2 FYNNEI. The CDR3 consists of 14 residues. The CDR3 loop is CASSRTGSYYGYTF. CDR3 nucleotide sequence: TGTGCCAGCAGCCGGACAGGCTCGTACTATGGCTACACCTTC.

The chain links TRBV6-5 to TRBJ1-1; 10 bases line up with TRBD1. Germline CDR1 MNHEY, CDR2 SVGAGI. The CDR3 runs 16 residues. V lost 1 base to trimming and J lost 5 bases; unmatched junction nucleotides: 7. The CDR3 loop reads CASSYLVGQGDTEAFF. Here the CDR3 DNA reads TGTGCCAGCAGTTACTTAGTTGGACAGGGGGATACTGAAGCTTTCTTT.

This clonotype was detected many times. The chain recombines TRBV20-1 with TRBJ2-7; 7 bases are a match to TRBD1. CDR3 length equals 13 residues. CDR1 is DFQATT and CDR2 is SNEGSKA in the germline V gene (reference sequence). Trimming took 4 bases from V and 0 from J; bases not matched to a gene: 3. CDR3 in amino acids: CSATGGTSYEQYF. CDR3 DNA sequence: TGCAGTGCTACAGGGGGTACCTCCTACGAGCAGTACTTC.

This chain connects TRBV7-2 to TRBJ1-1; 7 nucleotides align to TRBD1. Germline V gene lookup returns CDR1 SGHTA and CDR2 FQGNSA. The CDR3 is made up of 15 amino acids. Trimming cost V 1 base and J 0 bases; bases outside gene matches: 2. Here the CDR3 reads CASSLGDRMNTEAFF. CDR3 nucleotide sequence: TGTGCCAGCAGCTTAGGGGACAGAATGAACACTGAAGCTTTCTTT.

The chain recombines TRBV19 with TRBJ2-2, with a weak D call TRBD1 (5 bases). With 3 bases removed from V and 4 bases from J, the gap between germline ends came to 12 bases. Germline CDR1 LNHDA, CDR2 SQIVND (reference sequence). This CDR3 comprises 15 residues. The CDR3 sequence is CASSISGRATGELFF. DNA for the CDR3: TGTGCCAGTAGTATCTCTGGCAGGGCCACCGGGGAGCTGTTTTTT.

J is TRBJ1-2 and V is TRBV4-3; D unresolved. Germline values: CDR1 LGHNA, CDR2 YSLEER. This CDR3 spans 13 amino acids. The V and J ends lost 1 base and 4 bases respectively, with 7 bases between them. Here the CDR3 DNA reads TGCGCCAGCAGCCAAGGGCGGACCTATGGCTACACCTTC. This codes for CASSQGRTYGYTF.

This clonotype showed up just a few times. The rearrangement links TRBV7-3 to TRBJ2-2, with 10 positions matching TRBD2. The CDR3 covers 16 residues. Looked up from germline, CDR1 is SGHTA and CDR2 is FQGTGA. J lost 1 base, V lost 6 bases, and 5 bases had no gene match. The CDR3 DNA is TGTGCCAGCAGAGCTAGCGGGGGCTTGAACACCGGGGAGCTGTTTTTT. It yields the protein CASRASGGLNTGELFF.

This clonotype has at least ten counts. V is TRBV7-2 and J is TRBJ1-6, with D maybe TRBD1 (5 bases). There are 14 residues in the CDR3. V lost 2 bases and J lost 6, with 8 bases in between. Germline lookup yields CDR1 SGHTA and CDR2 FQGNSA. The CDR3 reads CASSLSGFNSPLHF. Here the CDR3 DNA reads TGTGCCAGCAGCTTATCAGGGTTTAATTCACCCCTCCACTTT.